A single sample gave rise to the 7 T cell receptor beta chains below, sequenced in a study of blood T cells in healthy people across ages. Sample-barcoded 5' priming and a J-beta primer mix drove a second PCR of roughly 6 to 12 cycles. TCRdb itself ran the 5' RACE reads through MiXCR, one entry per CDR3 protein. Altogether 1.5 million to 2 million distinct CDR3 sequences are present, about 39% being singletons, with the ten largest covering roughly 23%. Sequencing was done on a sample of blood. The receptors shown here come from a human donor in good health.

The V call is TRBV7-8, the J call TRBJ1-5; D possibly corresponds to TRBD1 (5 bases). V was shortened by 5 bases and J by 4 bases, with 9 bases between the two germline ends. The CDR3 has 13 amino acids. Looked up from germline, CDR1 is SGHVS and CDR2 is FQNEAQ. The CDR3 sequence: CASSTRVNQPQHF. CDR3 DNA sequence: TGTGCCAGCAGCACCAGGGTTAATCAGCCCCAGCATTTT.

The chain is built from TRBV9 and TRBJ2-1; the D gene is possibly TRBD2 (6 bases). V was trimmed by 0 bases and J by 8 bases, leaving 9 bases between them. The CDR3 runs to 13 residues. Germline V gene data show CDR1 as SGDLS and CDR2 as YYNGEE. For the CDR3, the DNA is TGTGCCAGCAGCGTAGCGGGGGAGGATGAGCAGTTCTTC. Protein sequence: CASSVAGEDEQFF.

The CDR3 spells CSVNAGTGVYNEQFF. Here the CDR3 DNA reads TGCAGCGTCAACGCCGGGACGGGAGTTTACAATGAGCAGTTCTTC. The chain has TRBV29-1 and TRBJ2-1; D is possibly TRBD2 (6 bases). CDR3 length equals 15 residues. Germline values: CDR1 SQVTM, CDR2 ANQGSEA. V gave up 6 bases and J gave up 4 bases, with 19 bases separating them.

With respect to this clonotype: The junction shows a germline mismatch at one end, possibly a read error. The chain carries TRBV7-9 and TRBJ2-7; D might be TRBD2 (6 bases). Germline CDR1 and CDR2: SEHNR and FQNEAQ (reference sequence). The CDR3 is 16 residues long. CDR3 sequence reads: CASTRDTGGGSYEQYF. DNA for the CDR3: TGTGCCAGCACCCGGGATACTGGTGGGGGGTCCTACGAACAGTACTTC.

This clonotype was counted a few times. V gene TRBV7-9 combines with J gene TRBJ2-3; D might be TRBD1 (5 bases). CDR3 length: 15 amino acids. CDR1 is SEHNR, CDR2 FQNEAQ, per germline (reference sequence). With 4 bases removed from V and 4 bases from J, the gap between germline ends came to 15 bases. The CDR3 region has the DNA TGTGCCAGCAGCTCGAGACAGTATGTGGCAGATACGCAGTATTTT. Protein sequence: CASSSRQYVADTQYF.

The rearrangement uses TRBV20-1 and TRBJ2-4; possible D gene TRBD2, 5 bases. The end of the DNA fits TRBJ2-7 better, so the J call may be wrong. CDR3 length: 14 amino acids. Per the germline V gene, CDR1 is DFQATT and CDR2 is SNEGSKA (reference sequence). The CDR3 nucleotides read TGCAGTGCTAGTGGGAGATTGAGCCCCTACGAGCAGTACTTC. This gives the protein CSASGRLSPYEQYF.

V and J are TRBV12-3 or TRBV12-4 and TRBJ2-5, with a weak D call TRBD2 (5 bases). V was clipped by 3 bases and J by 6 bases, with 14 bases between them. This CDR3 comprises 14 residues. The CDR3 DNA is TGTGCCAGCAGTTTCGCCTGGGGAGACAAGACCCAGTACTTC. It translates to CASSFAWGDKTQYF.